This TCR beta chain was retrieved from a study of blood T cell repertoires in COVID-19. This clone has a handful of counts. V was clipped by 0 bases and J by 6 bases; unmatched bases: 7. Germline CDR1 is MGHRA and CDR2 is YSYEKL. This CDR3 spans 16 amino acids. Methods used by the authors: Estimation of nucleated cell counts relied on the amplification of reference gene primers. Sequenced by immunoSEQ multiplex PCR; TCRdb stores in-frame clones only, minus some. The V and J calls and clone size come from that table; D and trimming were worked out from the DNA. The sample records over 200,000 clones, more than 75% being singletons.

The TCR sequence derives from a woman aged 40 to 55 who had recovered from COVID-19. The V call is TRBV4-1, the J call TRBJ2-2, with 7 bases identical to TRBD1. The sample comprised peripheral blood. The CDR3 spells CASSQETGVIAGELFF. The CDR3 bases are TGCGCCAGCAGCCAAGAAACAGGGGTAATCGCCGGGGAGCTGTTTTTT.